Listed below are T cell receptor beta chains from one sample, sequenced in a study of blood T cell repertoires in COVID-19. Assay used: immunoSEQ multiplex PCR; TCRdb lists only in-frame clones, some missing. The sample includes 300,000 to 500,000 clones, around 87% seen only once; the top ten take 0.95% to 1%. The sequenced sample consisted of PBMCs or T cells enriched from blood (not recorded which). The receptors originated from a woman aged 30 to 39 with acute COVID-19. Both conserved end residues are part of each CDR3. D genes are given only for firm matches. Size is stated for part of the rows, as once, few or many counts, or as a class when the clone is expanded.

v_gene	j_gene	abundance	d_gene	CDR3aa	CDR3nt
TRBV10-3	TRBJ2-5	NA	TRBD1	CATADRVSGETQYF	TGTGCCACAGCGGACAGGGTTTCTGGGGAGACCCAGTACTTC
TRBV4-1	TRBJ1-2	NA	NA	CASSQHVSGGYGYTF	TGCGCCAGCAGCCAACATGTTTCGGGGGGGTATGGCTACACCTTC
TRBV28	TRBJ2-1	NA	TRBD1	CASSSPPGQGYNEQFF	TGTGCCAGCAGTTCCCCCCCGGGACAGGGTTACAATGAGCAGTTCTTC
TRBV6-4	TRBJ1-5	NA	NA	CASSDAGEGRLYSNQPQHF	TGTGCCAGCAGTGACGCAGGGGAGGGTCGGCTATATAGCAATCAGCCCCAGCATTTT
TRBV4-2	TRBJ2-1	NA	TRBD2	CASSQTGLAGGGVYNEQFF	TGTGCCAGCAGCCAAACAGGACTAGCGGGGGGCGGAGTTTACAATGAGCAGTTCTTC
TRBV5-1	TRBJ2-7	NA	NA	CASSLNRGDEQYF	TGCGCCAGCAGCTTAAACCGGGGAGACGAGCAGTACTTC
TRBV27	TRBJ1-2	NA	NA	CASSPGANYGYTF	TGTGCCAGCAGTCCGGGAGCTAACTATGGCTACACCTTC
TRBV7-8	TRBJ1-6	NA	TRBD1	CASSGGTGRFSYNSPLHF	TGTGCCAGCAGCGGAGGGACAGGGAGGTTCTCCTATAATTCACCCCTCCACTTT
TRBV5-6	TRBJ2-7	NA	TRBD2	CASSLAGTSGGEQYF	TGTGCCAGCAGCTTGGCCGGCACTAGCGGGGGGGAGCAGTACTTC
TRBV5-1	TRBJ1-4	NA	NA	CASTPGSGVNEKLFF	TGCGCCAGCACTCCCGGGTCGGGGGTTAATGAAAAACTGTTTTTT
TRBV10-2	TRBJ1-5	NA	NA	CASSVSQGSNQPQHF	TGCGCCAGCAGTGTCAGCCAGGGGAGCAATCAGCCCCAGCATTTT
TRBV14	TRBJ2-3	NA	TRBD1	CASRSTGQGWTQYF	TGTGCCAGCAGATCGACGGGACAGGGATGGACGCAGTATTTT
TRBV11-1	TRBJ1-1	few	TRBD1	CASSSHRGNTEAFF	TGTGCCAGCAGCAGCCACAGGGGGAACACTGAAGCTTTCTTT
TRBV5-1	TRBJ1-4	few	NA	CASSLGVQRSEKLFF	TGCGCCAGCAGCTTGGGCGTCCAAAGAAGCGAAAAACTGTTTTTT
TRBV7-9	TRBJ1-5	NA	NA	CASSPGGTAGNQPQHF	TGTGCCAGCAGCCCCGGGGGAACAGCGGGAAATCAGCCCCAGCATTTT
TRBV19	TRBJ1-5	NA	TRBD1	CASSIDTDRGPYSNQPQHF	TGTGCCAGTAGTATAGATACGGACAGGGGGCCCTATAGCAATCAGCCCCAGCATTTT
TRBV7-3	TRBJ2-2	NA	NA	CASSPPGLTGELFF	TGTGCCAGCAGCCCCCCCGGACTAACCGGGGAGCTGTTTTTT
TRBV19	TRBJ2-7	NA	NA	CASSIFGVYEQYF	TGTGCCAGTAGTATTTTCGGGGTTTACGAGCAGTACTTC
TRBV27	TRBJ2-1	NA	TRBD2	CASSSQTLAGGGYNEQFF	TGTGCCAGCAGTTCTCAAACTTTAGCGGGGGGGGGCTACAATGAGCAGTTCTTC
TRBV2	TRBJ1-1	NA	TRBD1	CASSLFTGVNTEAFF	TGTGCCAGCAGTCTCTTCACAGGGGTTAACACTGAAGCTTTCTTT
TRBV5-1	TRBJ1-3	NA	NA	CASSPTGEGNTIYF	TGCGCCAGCAGCCCCACAGGAGAAGGAAACACCATATATTTT
TRBV13	TRBJ2-7	NA	TRBD1	CASSEGDRGSEQYF	TGTGCCAGCAGCGAAGGGGACAGGGGAAGCGAGCAGTACTTC
TRBV6-2/TRBV6-3	TRBJ1-1	NA	NA	CASSQDSGKTEAFF	TGTGCCAGCAGTCAGGACTCTGGGAAGACTGAAGCTTTCTTT
TRBV11-2	TRBJ2-2	NA	TRBD1	CASSPQGANTGELFF	TGTGCCAGCAGCCCACAGGGGGCGAACACCGGGGAGCTGTTTTTT
TRBV5-1	TRBJ2-1	NA	NA	CASSLDWARHNEQFF	TGCGCCAGCAGCTTGGACTGGGCCAGGCACAATGAGCAGTTCTTC
TRBV6-5	TRBJ1-2	once	NA	CASSRPGGNYGYTF	TGTGCCAGCAGCCGACCAGGAGGCAACTATGGCTACACCTTC
TRBV21-1	TRBJ1-1	NA	NA	CASHGGRDRPNSMNTEAFF	TGTGCCAGCCATGGGGGCCGGGACAGACCTAATTCTATGAACACTGAAGCTTTCTTT